This T cell receptor beta chain came from a study of T cell clones after liver transplantation. Looking at the study overall: At least one year of complete immunosuppression withdrawal without enzymes over twice normal defined tolerance.

Study findings and constraints: Small, mixed patient groups and varying post-transplant times limit these conclusions.

The table lists this clone with a count of one. Its antigen is not known. The assay was immunoSEQ multiplex PCR, and TCRdb's table has in-frame clones only and misses some. Of roughly 74,000 clones listed, under 90% are singletons. The CDR3 runs 12 residues. Germline V lookup: CDR1 ENHRY, CDR2 SYGVKD. The V and J ends lost 8 bases and 1 base respectively, with 8 bases between them. This sample comprised CD4+ T cells from blood, obtained before liver transplant. The receptor's source is a human donor who received a liver transplant. The chain carries TRBV10-3 and TRBJ1-1; no definite D call. The CDR3 nucleotides are TGTGCCATCGGCAAACAGAACACTGAAGCTTTCTTT. This translates into CAIGKQNTEAFF.